The next 18 T cell receptor beta chains were all read from a single sample in a study of cytomegalovirus exposure and HLA in healthy donors. Here immunoSEQ multiplex PCR was the method, and the copy in TCRdb shows in-frame clones only, minus some. The sample lists some 150,000 clones; 80% to 90% were seen once. Source material: PBMCs. Receptors were obtained from a woman in her 30s in good health and CMV-seronegative.

J is TRBJ2-1 and V is TRBV2; D not resolved. Per the germline V gene, CDR1 is SNHLY and CDR2 is FYNNEI. Trimming pared 7 bases from V and 0 bases from J, leaving 13 bases between. The CDR3 totals 15 residues. The CDR3 loop reads CASKLDPSSYNEQFF. The CDR3 DNA reads as TGTGCCAGCAAGCTAGACCCAAGCTCCTACAATGAGCAGTTCTTC.

This chain connects TRBV2 to TRBJ2-7, with TRBD1 as a possible D gene (6 bases). CDR1 and CDR2 from the germline V gene are SNHLY and FYNNEI. The CDR3 sequence is 14 residues long. Trimming stripped 6 bases from V and 6 bases from J, with 18 bases between. In nucleotides, the CDR3 is TGTGCCAGCAGATGGGACCCTAACAGGGTCGAGCAGTACTTC. Amino acids: CASRWDPNRVEQYF.

This rearrangement joins TRBV27 to TRBJ2-7, with a possible D match to TRBD1 (6 bases). Germline V CDR1 and CDR2: MNHEY, SMNVEV (reference sequence). The CDR3 spans 16 residues. V gave up 9 bases and J gave up 2 bases, with 23 bases separating them. CDR3: CASRPFYREMTYEQYF. The CDR3 DNA sequence: TGTGCCAGTCGACCCTTCTACAGGGAAATGACCTACGAGCAGTACTTC.

The chain recombines TRBV6-5 with TRBJ2-3; 9 bases are shared with TRBD2. This CDR3 region has 15 residues. The germline CDR1 and CDR2 sequences are MNHEY and SVGAGI. J was trimmed by 1 base and V by 6 bases; bases with no gene match: 5. In DNA, the CDR3 is TGTGCCAGCAGGATGTCTAGCGGGGGCACAGATACGCAGTATTTT. Protein sequence: CASRMSSGGTDTQYF.

The V call is TRBV9, the J call TRBJ1-1; D is unresolved. Trimming pared 0 bases from V and 0 bases from J, leaving 3 bases between. The CDR3 is made up of 13 amino acids. Germline V lookup: CDR1 SGDLS, CDR2 YYNGEE. CDR3 DNA: TGTGCCAGCAGCGTAGCCGTGAACACTGAAGCTTTCTTT. Encoded protein: CASSVAVNTEAFF.

The J gene is TRBJ1-6, the V gene TRBV4-1; 8 nucleotides match TRBD1. Germline V lookup: CDR1 MGHRA, CDR2 YSYEKL. V was clipped by 5 bases and J by 7 bases; unmatched bases: 7. The CDR3 consists of 15 residues. The CDR3 region is CASSTTWTGNSPLHF. CDR3 in DNA: TGCGCCAGCAGCACCACGTGGACAGGGAATTCACCCCTCCACTTT.

This chain joins TRBV5-6 and TRBJ1-1, with 7 bases fitting TRBD1. Trimming at V came to 4 bases and at J to 5 bases, leaving 5 bases not matched to a gene. The CDR3 has 13 amino acids. Germline V CDR1 and CDR2: SGHDT, YYEEEE. The CDR3 DNA is TGTGCCAGCAGCCGAGACAGGGCAACTGAAGCTTTCTTT. Encoded protein: CASSRDRATEAFF.

The J gene is TRBJ2-7, the V gene TRBV5-5, with 8 positions matching TRBD1. The germline gives CDR1 SGHKS, CDR2 YYEKEE (reference sequence). The CDR3 is 14 amino acids. V lost 4 bases to trimming and J lost 2 bases; unmatched junction nucleotides: 5. The CDR3 is CASSLAQGAYEQYF. In DNA, the CDR3 is TGTGCCAGCAGCCTAGCACAGGGGGCCTACGAGCAGTACTTC. Full variable domain (rest looked up from reference TRBV5-5 and TRBJ2-7): DAGVTQSPTHLIKTRGQQVTLRCSPISGHKSVSWYQQVLGQGPQFIFQYYEKEERGRGNFPDRFSARQFPNYSSELNVNALLLGDSALYLCASSLAQGAYEQYFGPGTRLTVT.

V and J are TRBV5-4 and TRBJ1-2, with 7 bases lining up with TRBD1. Trimming took 1 base from V and 4 from J; bases not matched to a gene: 4. This CDR3 spans 14 amino acids. CDR1 is SGHNT and CDR2 is YYREEE in the germline V gene (reference sequence). DNA of the CDR3: TGTGCCAGCAGCTTGCAGGGGGTGGTCTATGGCTACACCTTC. Its translation is CASSLQGVVYGYTF.

CDR3 amino acids: CASSQQLAEQYF. CDR3 sequence (DNA): TGTGCCAGCAGCCAGCAACTAGCCGAGCAGTATTTT. This chain uses TRBV14 with TRBJ2-3, with a possible D match to TRBD2 (6 bases). Trimming shortened V by 3 bases and J by 11 bases, and 12 bases separated the two germline ends. Germline CDR1 SGHDN, CDR2 FVKESK. The CDR3 runs to 12 residues.

The rearrangement joins TRBV10-3 to TRBJ2-7, with TRBD2 matching 13 bases. With V trimmed by 4 bases and J by 2 bases, 8 bases remained unmatched. This CDR3 is built from 17 residues. The germline V gene has CDR1 ENHRY and CDR2 SYGVKD. The CDR3 loop reads CAISGTSGGANPYEQYF. The CDR3 coding sequence is TGTGCCATCAGTGGCACTAGCGGGGGGGCGAATCCCTACGAGCAGTACTTC.

J is TRBJ2-1 and V is TRBV5-6; 12 bases line up with TRBD1. V was clipped by 3 bases and J by 6 bases; unmatched bases: 4. Germline loops: CDR1 SGHDT, CDR2 YYEEEE. The CDR3 runs to 15 residues. CDR3 in DNA: TGTGCCAGCAGCTGGGGACAGGGGGCCCTCAATGAGCAGTTCTTC. Translated, it gives CASSWGQGALNEQFF.

The rearrangement links TRBV4-1 to TRBJ2-3; D may be TRBD1 (5 bases). This CDR3 region has 15 residues. Germline values: CDR1 MGHRA, CDR2 YSYEKL. V was shortened by 0 bases and J by 3 bases, with 10 bases between the two germline ends. CDR3 sequence: CASSQEGRGTDTQYF. CDR3 bases: TGCGCCAGCAGCCAAGAAGGTAGGGGAACAGATACGCAGTATTTT.

V and J are TRBV5-5 and TRBJ1-2; the match to TRBD1 covers 8 bases. CDR1 and CDR2 (germline): SGHKS, YYEKEE (reference sequence). This CDR3 has 13 amino acids. V lost 4 bases to trimming and J lost 5 bases; unmatched junction nucleotides: 4. The CDR3 coding sequence is TGTGCCAGCAGCCCACAGGGGGTATATGGCTACACCTTC. Protein: CASSPQGVYGYTF. The complete variable domain, with remaining parts taken from reference TRBV5-5 and TRBJ1-2, reads DAGVTQSPTHLIKTRGQQVTLRCSPISGHKSVSWYQQVLGQGPQFIFQYYEKEERGRGNFPDRFSARQFPNYSSELNVNALLLGDSALYLCASSPQGVYGYTFGSGTRLTVV.

The chain employs TRBV30 and TRBJ1-2; 9 nucleotides line up with TRBD1. V lost 1 base, J lost 2 bases, and 14 bases stayed unmatched. The CDR3 is made up of 18 amino acids. Germline V gives CDR1 GTSNPN, CDR2 SVGIG (reference sequence). CDR3 nucleotide sequence: TGTGCCTGGAGTGGCGCCCCCCTCGGGACAGGGATGAACTATGGCTACACCTTC. Its protein product is CAWSGAPLGTGMNYGYTF.

The gene calls are TRBV27 and TRBJ1-6; D uncertain. The V end was cut by 2 bases, the J end by 2 bases, with 7 bases between. Germline V gives CDR1 MNHEY, CDR2 SMNVEV (reference sequence). The CDR3 has 15 residues. The CDR3 region is CASSLGAAYNSPLHF. The CDR3, as DNA: TGTGCCAGCAGTTTAGGAGCAGCCTATAATTCACCCCTCCACTTT.

The rearrangement joins TRBV5-1 to TRBJ1-1; TRBD1 matches 7 bases. CDR1 and CDR2 (germline): SGHRS, YFSETQ. The CDR3 has 16 residues. The ends lost 5 bases at V and 0 bases at J; junction bases unmatched: 10. The CDR3 is CASRRREGAMNTEAFF. CDR3 coding DNA: TGCGCCAGCAGACGGCGGGAGGGGGCGATGAACACTGAAGCTTTCTTT. Full variable domain (outside the CDR3, taken from reference TRBV5-1 and TRBJ1-1): KAGVTQTPRYLIKTRGQQVTLSCSPISGHRSVSWYQQTPGQGLQFLFEYFSETQRNKGNFPGRFSGRQFSNSRSEMNVSTLELGDSALYLCASRRREGAMNTEAFFGQGTRLTVV.

The chain combines TRBV9 with TRBJ2-3, with 7 bases identical to TRBD2. Trimming at V came to 4 bases and at J to 4 bases, leaving 9 bases not matched to a gene. The CDR3 runs 15 residues. Germline CDR1 is SGDLS and CDR2 is YYNGEE. CDR3 protein: CASSPRGVWSDTQYF. Here the CDR3 DNA reads TGTGCCAGCAGCCCCCGGGGGGTGTGGTCAGATACGCAGTATTTT.